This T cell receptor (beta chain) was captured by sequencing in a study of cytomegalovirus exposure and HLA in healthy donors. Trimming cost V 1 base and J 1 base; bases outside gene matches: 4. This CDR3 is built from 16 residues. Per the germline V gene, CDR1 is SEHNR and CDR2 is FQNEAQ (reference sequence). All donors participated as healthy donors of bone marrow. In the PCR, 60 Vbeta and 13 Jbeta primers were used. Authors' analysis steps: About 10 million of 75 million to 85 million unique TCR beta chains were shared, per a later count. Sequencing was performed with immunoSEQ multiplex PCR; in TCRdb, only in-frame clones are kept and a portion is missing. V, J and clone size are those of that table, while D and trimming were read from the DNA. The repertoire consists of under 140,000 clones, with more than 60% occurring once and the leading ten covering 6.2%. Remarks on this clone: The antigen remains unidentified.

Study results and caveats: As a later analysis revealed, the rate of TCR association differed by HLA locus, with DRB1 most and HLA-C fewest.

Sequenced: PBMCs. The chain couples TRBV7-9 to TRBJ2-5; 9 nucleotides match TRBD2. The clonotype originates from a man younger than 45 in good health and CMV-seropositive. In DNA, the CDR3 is TGTGCCAGCAGCTTAGGACTAGCGGACCTCCAAGAGACCCAGTACTTC. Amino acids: CASSLGLADLQETQYF.